The table lists the clone carrying this T cell receptor beta chain with many counts. The antigen is not known. TCRdb fed the 5' RACE reads into MiXCR, producing one record per CDR3 protein. This repertoire shows around 95,000 distinct CDR3 sequences, approximately 4.7% found once; its top ten account for about 20%. The time point denotes: sample taken at primary tumor resection. Whole RNA, isolated from tumor, nontumor lung or frozen PBMC, was sequenced without prior sorting. The data originate from a study of spatial heterogeneity in lung cancer. Across the study: In tumor regions TCR transcript counts correlated strongly with a matched bulk RNA-seq T cell module score.

Overall study results and limits: Counts of expanded intratumoral alpha and beta TCRs tracked tumor mutation counts. As ubiquitous and regional nonsynonymous mutations varied, counts of ubiquitous and regional expanded TCRs tracked them, respectively.

Source: lung tumor tissue, taken at surgery. This receptor was obtained from a male donor with early-stage non-small cell lung cancer.

CDR3 sequence reads: CASSPLLGPLWGSSTDTQYF. DNA of the CDR3: TGTGCCAGCAGCCCTCTCCTCGGGCCCCTCTGGGGTAGTAGCACAGATACGCAGTATTTT. The rearrangement links TRBV12-3 or TRBV12-4 to TRBJ2-3; D not certain. CDR3 length: 20 amino acids. Trimming removed 6 bases at V and 0 bases at J, with 28 bases between.